These 20 T cell receptor beta chains were sequenced from one sample in a study of T cells in Graves' hyperthyroidism and ophthalmopathy. TCR beta CDR3 regions were amplified from RNA transcripts. HTBI primers were the set used in a first-round RT-PCR of the TCR CDR3. TCRdb processed the multiplex PCR reads anew with MiXCR; each CDR3 protein has one entry. The data contain about 360,000 distinct CDR3 sequences, more than 15% of them singletons. The sequencing sample was made of blood. The receptors come from a woman between 18 and 29 years old with Graves' hyperthyroidism that later progressed to Graves' ophthalmopathy.

This clonotype showed up many times. The chain has TRBV15 and TRBJ2-3; D not certain. Between the trimmed V and J ends, which lost 1 base and 0 bases, there was a span of 8 bases. The CDR3 runs 15 residues. Germline CDR1 is LNHNV and CDR2 is YYDKDF (reference sequence). The CDR3 spells CATSRATPSTDTQYF. The DNA of the CDR3 is TGTGCCACCAGCAGAGCTACACCCAGCACAGATACGCAGTATTTT.

This clonotype was found a few times. The CDR3: CASSYKGTGFHEQYF. The CDR3 DNA is TGTGCCAGCAGTTATAAAGGGACAGGGTTCCACGAGCAGTACTTC. The chain combines TRBV6-5 with TRBJ2-7; 9 bases are a match to TRBD1. CDR3 length: 15 amino acids. J lost 5 bases, V lost 3 bases, and 8 bases had no gene match. Germline CDR1 is MNHEY and CDR2 is SVGAGI.

The chain combines TRBV4-3 with TRBJ2-3; TRBD2 agrees at 8 bases. Germline values: CDR1 LGHNA, CDR2 YSLEER. This CDR3 region has 16 residues. V lost 1 base, J lost 2 bases, and 5 bases stayed unmatched. The CDR3 reads CASSQVSGRITDTQYF. CDR3 sequence (DNA): TGCGCCAGCAGCCAAGTAAGCGGGAGAATCACAGATACGCAGTATTTT.

Worth noting for this clonotype: In this CDR3 the conserved last residue, phenylalanine or tryptophan, is missing, so a read error is likely. The rearrangement uses TRBV6-5 and TRBJ2-5; no firm D call. The germline CDR1 and CDR2 sequences are MNHEY and SVGAGI. This CDR3 is built from 15 residues. The V end lost 2 bases, the J end lost 2 bases, and 12 bases lay between the germline ends. CDR3 coding DNA: TGTGCCAGCAGTTACGTCAATAATATTCAAGAGACCCAGTACCTC. It is translated as CASSYVNNIQETQYL.

This clonotype appeared a few times. This chain joins TRBV18 and TRBJ1-3; D remains unclear. Germline CDR1 KGHSH, CDR2 LQKENI. The CDR3 totals 14 residues. V was trimmed by 2 bases and J by 2 bases, leaving 7 bases between them. The CDR3 DNA reads TGTGCCAGCTCACCAGCAGGTGCTGGAAACACCATATATTTT. Protein: CASSPAGAGNTIYF.

CDR3: CASSLGGTEQFF. CDR3 coding DNA: TGTGCCAGCAGCTTAGGAGGGACTGAGCAGTTCTTC. The chain joins TRBV7-9 to TRBJ2-1, with D perhaps being TRBD1 or TRBD2 (5 bases each). V shed 1 base and J shed 9 bases, with 7 bases lying between them. Germline assignment: CDR1 SEHNR and CDR2 FQNEAQ (reference sequence). The CDR3 loop spans 12 amino acids. The full variable domain, with the rest looked up from reference TRBV7-9 and TRBJ2-1, is DTGVSQNPRHKITKRGQNVTFRCDPISEHNRLYWYRQTLGQGPEFLTYFQNEAQLEKSRLLSDRFSAERPKGSFSTLEIQRTEQGDSAMYLCASSLGGTEQFFGPGTRLTVL.

This clonotype has only a few counts. This chain links TRBV4-1 with TRBJ2-5; 8 bases are a match to TRBD1. The CDR3 runs to 16 residues. V lost 1 base, J lost 0 bases, and 4 bases stayed unmatched. Germline CDR1 reads MGHRA; CDR2 reads YSYEKL. CDR3 in amino acids: CASSQAGDRYQETQYF. The CDR3 region has the DNA TGCGCCAGCAGCCAAGCGGGGGACAGGTACCAAGAGACCCAGTACTTC.

The rearrangement links TRBV9 to TRBJ2-1; 8 positions agree with TRBD1. The junction had 4 bases not matched to a gene; V was cut back by 3 bases and J by 5 bases. Germline V gene sequence: CDR1 SGDLS, CDR2 YYNGEE. The CDR3 length is 14 residues. For the CDR3, the DNA is TGTGCCAGCAGCGGTTACAGGGGGAACAATGAGCAGTTCTTC. It encodes CASSGYRGNNEQFF. Full variable domain (remainder filled in from reference TRBV9 and TRBJ2-1): DSGVTQTPKHLITATGQRVTLRCSPRSGDLSVYWYQQSLDQGLQFLIQYYNGEERAKGNILERFSAQQFPDLHSELNLSSLELGDSALYFCASSGYRGNNEQFFGPGTRLTVL.

This clonotype was seen at least ten times. The chain combines TRBV28 with TRBJ1-1; D gene unclear. The V gene lost 2 bases and the J gene lost 1 base, with 5 bases spanning the gap. CDR3 length equals 13 residues. Per the germline V gene, CDR1 is MDHEN and CDR2 is SYDVKM. CDR3 region: CASSLQSNTEAFF. Written as DNA, the CDR3 is TGTGCCAGCAGTTTACAGTCGAACACTGAAGCTTTCTTT.

This chain joins TRBV12-3 or TRBV12-4 and TRBJ2-5; 10 nucleotides align to TRBD2. After removal of 3 bases from V and 5 bases from J, the junction contained 15 bases not matched to a gene. The CDR3 is made up of 18 amino acids. The DNA for the CDR3 is TGTGCCAGCAGTTTGAAGAAGGCTAGCGGGAGAGGGGGGGAGACCCAGTACTTC. This encodes CASSLKKASGRGGETQYF.

The table lists this clonotype with many counts. The chain combines TRBV7-2 with TRBJ2-5, with 7 bases matching TRBD1. Germline assignment: CDR1 SGHTA and CDR2 FQGNSA. Trimming cost V 5 bases and J 7 bases; bases outside gene matches: 10. There are 14 residues in the CDR3. CDR3 residues: CASSPKGGFGTQYF. In nucleotides, the CDR3 is TGTGCCAGCAGCCCCAAAGGGGGCTTCGGGACCCAGTACTTC.

Ten or more counts support this clonotype. This chain uses TRBV11-2 with TRBJ2-1, with 10 bases matching TRBD2. The germline gives CDR1 SGHAT, CDR2 FQNNGV. V dropped 0 bases and J dropped 4; count of bases not matched to a gene: 9. CDR3 length equals 18 residues. The CDR3 reads CASSLDPFTSGKYNEQFF. In DNA, the CDR3 is TGTGCCAGCAGCTTAGACCCCTTTACTAGCGGGAAGTACAATGAGCAGTTCTTC.

The V gene is TRBV3-1, the J gene TRBJ2-3; 7 positions match TRBD2. Germline loops: CDR1 LGHDT, CDR2 YNNKEL (reference sequence). The CDR3 length is 14 residues. After removal of 4 bases from V and 8 bases from J, the junction contained 9 bases not matched to a gene. CDR3 in DNA: TGTGCCAGCAGCCTGGGAGGGCCTAAAGGTACGCAGTATTTT. Translating gives CASSLGGPKGTQYF.

This clonotype was detected a few times. The V gene is TRBV15, the J gene TRBJ2-2; a weak D match, TRBD2 (6 bases). The CDR3 length is 16 residues. The germline V gene encodes CDR1 LNHNV and CDR2 YYDKDF (reference sequence). V was clipped by 3 bases and J by 3 bases, with 14 bases between them. The DNA of the CDR3 is TGTGCCACCAGCAGTGGACTATCCGGATACACCGGGGAGCTGTTTTTT. Its translation is CATSSGLSGYTGELFF.

This clonotype was detected once. The CDR3: CASSRTNGNDGELFF. The DNA of the CDR3 is TGTGCCAGCTCCCGGACTAACGGGAATGACGGGGAGCTGTTTTTT. The V gene is TRBV9, the J gene TRBJ2-2; D is possibly TRBD2 (6 bases). CDR3 length: 15 residues. CDR1 and CDR2 from the germline V gene are SGDLS and YYNGEE. V lost 7 bases to trimming and J lost 7 bases, with 20 bases between them.

This clonotype was picked up many times. DNA of the CDR3: TGCAGTGCACTAACACTCAATGGGGCACGGGATACGCAGTATTTT. Protein sequence: CSALTLNGARDTQYF. The gene calls are TRBV20-1 and TRBJ2-3; TRBD1 might be the D (5 bases). The germline gives CDR1 DFQATT, CDR2 SNEGSKA (reference sequence). This CDR3 has 15 amino acids. The ends were cut back, 6 bases at V and 6 bases at J, with 22 bases in the middle.

The chain carries TRBV5-6 and TRBJ1-2; D might be TRBD1 (5 bases). The CDR3 is 14 residues long. V dropped 3 bases and J dropped 0 bases, with 9 bases sitting between them. CDR1 is SGHDT and CDR2 is YYEEEE in the germline V gene. DNA of the CDR3: TGTGCCAGCAGCTCCCTGGGGCCTAACTATGGCTACACCTTC. Its protein is CASSSLGPNYGYTF.

This clonotype was seen many times. The V gene is TRBV28, the J gene TRBJ1-5; D unclear. Germline-derived CDR1 and CDR2 are MDHEN and SYDVKM. With 3 bases removed from V and 2 bases from J, the gap between germline ends came to 14 bases. The CDR3 has 16 amino acids. DNA of the CDR3: TGTGCCAGCAGTTTCTTCGCGTTAGCGGGCAATCAGCCCCAGCATTTT. This translates into CASSFFALAGNQPQHF.

The rearrangement links TRBV6-1 to TRBJ2-1; possibly TRBD1 or TRBD2 for D (6 bases each). CDR3 length: 14 amino acids. Trimming left V 7 bases short and J 5 bases short, with 15 bases between. Germline V gives CDR1 MNHNS, CDR2 SASEGT. As DNA, the CDR3 is TGTGCCAGCATAGGAGTAGGGGGGCACAATGAGCAGTTCTTC. This codes for CASIGVGGHNEQFF.

Ten or more counts support this clonotype. The chain joins TRBV4-2 to TRBJ2-7; 9 bases are a match to TRBD2. Germline CDR1 and CDR2: LGHNA and YNFKEQ. The CDR3 runs to 16 residues. Germline trimming cut 0 bases from V and 6 bases from J; bases unmatched to any gene: 9. The DNA for the CDR3 is TGTGCCAGCAGCCAAGATCAGGAGCGGGAGGTTATCGAGCAGTACTTC. Residues: CASSQDQEREVIEQYF.